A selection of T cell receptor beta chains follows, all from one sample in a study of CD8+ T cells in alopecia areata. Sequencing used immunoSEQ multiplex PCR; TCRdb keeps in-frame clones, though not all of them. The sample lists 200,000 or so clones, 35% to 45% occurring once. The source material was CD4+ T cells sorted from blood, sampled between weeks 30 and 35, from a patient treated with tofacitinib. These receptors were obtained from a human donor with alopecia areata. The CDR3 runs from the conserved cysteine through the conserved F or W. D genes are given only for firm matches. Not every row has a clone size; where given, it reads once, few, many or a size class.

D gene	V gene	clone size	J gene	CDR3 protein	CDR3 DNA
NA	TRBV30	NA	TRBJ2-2	CAWVTGGGTGELFF	TGTGCCTGGGTGACAGGAGGGGGCACCGGGGAGCTGTTTTTT
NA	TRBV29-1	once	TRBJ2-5	CSVEFYGTLSQETQYF	TGCAGCGTTGAATTTTATGGGACACTAAGCCAAGAGACCCAGTACTTC
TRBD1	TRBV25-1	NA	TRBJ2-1	CASSVQGQGYNEQFF	TGTGCCAGCAGTGTACAGGGGCAGGGGTACAATGAGCAGTTCTTC
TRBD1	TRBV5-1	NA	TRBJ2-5	CASSRDRAETQYF	TGCGCCAGCAGCAGGGACAGGGCTGAGACCCAGTACTTC
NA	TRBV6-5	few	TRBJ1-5	CASSYGGSDQPQHF	TGTGCCAGCAGTTACGGCGGGAGTGATCAGCCCCAGCATTTT
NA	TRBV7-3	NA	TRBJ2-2	CASRDLGGTGELFF	TGTGCCAGCAGGGACCTCGGGGGAACCGGGGAGCTGTTTTTT
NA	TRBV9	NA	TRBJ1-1	CASSGGSRVTEAFF	TGTGCCAGCAGCGGCGGGTCCAGGGTCACTGAAGCTTTCTTT
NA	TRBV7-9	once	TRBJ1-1	CASSLSDRFMNTEAFF	TGTGCCAGCAGCCTTTCGGACCGGTTCATGAACACTGAAGCTTTCTTT
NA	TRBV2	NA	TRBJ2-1	CASGITGSSVDEQFF	TGTGCCAGCGGAATTACGGGGAGCTCGGTCGATGAGCAGTTCTTC
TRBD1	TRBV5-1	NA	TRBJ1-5	CASSWGQGNNQPQHF	TGCGCCAGCAGTTGGGGACAGGGGAACAATCAGCCCCAGCATTTT
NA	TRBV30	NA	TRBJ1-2	CAWQGQAYGYTF	TGTGCCTGGCAAGGACAAGCATATGGCTACACCTTC
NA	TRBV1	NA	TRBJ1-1	CTSSQDRWVVGVNTEAFF	TGCACCAGCAGCCAAGATCGCTGGGTAGTCGGGGTGAACACTGAAGCTTTCTTT
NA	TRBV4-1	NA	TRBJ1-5	CASSPPSTQPQHF	TGCGCCAGCAGCCCCCCTTCGACTCAGCCCCAGCATTTT
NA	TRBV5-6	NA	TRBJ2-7	CASSWGTRVTYEQYF	TGTGCCAGCAGCTGGGGGACACGGGTGACCTACGAGCAGTACTTC
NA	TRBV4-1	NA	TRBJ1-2	CASSPLGQRTEANYGYTF	TGCGCCAGCAGCCCCCTCGGGCAGAGGACAGAAGCTAACTATGGCTACACCTTC
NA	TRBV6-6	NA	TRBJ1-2	CASSSGVFGYTF	TGTGCCAGCAGTTCTGGGGTCTTCGGCTACACCTTC
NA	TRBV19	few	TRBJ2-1	CASSIRQGGLGRKYNEQFF	TGTGCCAGTAGTATAAGGCAGGGAGGCTTAGGGAGAAAGTACAATGAGCAGTTCTTC